This is a list of T cell receptor beta chains from one sample in a study of blood T cell repertoires in COVID-19. The table came from immunoSEQ multiplex PCR; TCRdb's copy has only in-frame clones and leaves some out. The data contain some 190,000 clones, around 76% of them singletons. What was sequenced was PBMCs or T cells enriched from blood (not recorded which). Every receptor here comes from a woman in her 50s with acute COVID-19. The CDR3 runs from the conserved cysteine through the conserved F or W. D genes are given only for firm matches. Size values are once, few and many counts, or a class for expanded clones, and some rows have none.

clone_size: .
d_call: .
v_call: TRBV29-1
j_call: TRBJ1-2
cdr3_nt: TGCAGCGTCCTCTTGGAGGGGGGCTACACCTTC
cdr3_aa: CSVLLEGGYTF

clone_size: .
d_call: TRBD1
v_call: TRBV6-4
j_call: TRBJ1-6
cdr3_nt: TGTGCCAGCAGTGAAATGGGACAGGGCGGTTCACCCCTCCACTTT
cdr3_aa: CASSEMGQGGSPLHF

clone_size: .
d_call: TRBD1
v_call: TRBV7-2
j_call: TRBJ2-5
cdr3_nt: TGTGCCAGCAGCTTATCAGGGGGACGGAGCGAGACCCAGTACTTC
cdr3_aa: CASSLSGGRSETQYF

clone_size: .
d_call: TRBD1
v_call: TRBV25-1
j_call: TRBJ1-6
cdr3_nt: TGTGCCAGCAGCCGGACTCGGACAGGGTTGTATGATTCACCCCTCCACTTT
cdr3_aa: CASSRTRTGLYDSPLHF

clone_size: .
d_call: TRBD1
v_call: TRBV4-1
j_call: TRBJ2-5
cdr3_nt: TGCGCCAGCAGCTTCCTCCCGGGACAGGGAATGGAGACCCAGTACTTC
cdr3_aa: CASSFLPGQGMETQYF

clone_size: .
d_call: .
v_call: TRBV4-2
j_call: TRBJ2-5
cdr3_nt: TGTGCCAGCAGCCAAGGGCGCCAGGGGGGAGAGACCCAGTACTTC
cdr3_aa: CASSQGRQGGETQYF

clone_size: .
d_call: TRBD1
v_call: TRBV6-5
j_call: TRBJ1-1
cdr3_nt: TGTGCCAGCAGAGTGACAGGGTTTAACACTGAAGCTTTCTTT
cdr3_aa: CASRVTGFNTEAFF

clone_size: .
d_call: TRBD1
v_call: TRBV18
j_call: TRBJ1-4
cdr3_nt: TGTGCCAGCTCACCGGGACAGACTAATGAAAAACTGTTTTTT
cdr3_aa: CASSPGQTNEKLFF

clone_size: .
d_call: .
v_call: TRBV9
j_call: TRBJ1-2
cdr3_nt: TGTGCCAGCAGCTCGCGGACAGCCCCTCTCTATGGCTACACCTTC
cdr3_aa: CASSSRTAPLYGYTF

clone_size: .
d_call: TRBD1
v_call: TRBV7-3
j_call: TRBJ2-2
cdr3_nt: TGTGCCAGCAGCCCCCAAGGGGGCTCACACGGGGAGCTGTTTTTT
cdr3_aa: CASSPQGGSHGELFF

clone_size: .
d_call: TRBD2
v_call: TRBV3-1/TRBV3-2
j_call: TRBJ2-2
cdr3_nt: TGTGCCAGCAGCCGGACTAGCGGGGGGCCCCAGGGCACCGGGGAGCTGTTTTTT
cdr3_aa: CASSRTSGGPQGTGELFF

clone_size: .
d_call: .
v_call: TRBV28
j_call: TRBJ1-3
cdr3_nt: TGTGCCAGCATAGGGGGCTCTGGAAACACCATATATTTT
cdr3_aa: CASIGGSGNTIYF

clone_size: .
d_call: TRBD1
v_call: TRBV28
j_call: TRBJ1-2
cdr3_nt: TGTGCCAGCAGTTCAGGGGGACGGTCCTATGGCTACACCTTC
cdr3_aa: CASSSGGRSYGYTF

clone_size: .
d_call: TRBD1
v_call: TRBV30
j_call: TRBJ1-2
cdr3_nt: TGTGCCTGGGACCCGAAAAAACAAGACAGGGTCCATGGCTACACCTTC
cdr3_aa: CAWDPKKQDRVHGYTF

clone_size: .
d_call: .
v_call: TRBV5-1
j_call: TRBJ2-1
cdr3_nt: TGCGCCAGCGCCCAAGTTTCAGGGAATGCCCCCAATGAGCAGTTCTTC
cdr3_aa: CASAQVSGNAPNEQFF

clone_size: once
d_call: TRBD2
v_call: TRBV10-3
j_call: TRBJ2-1
cdr3_nt: TGTGCCATCACCCCGGTGGGGCTAGCGGGGGCGACTAATGAGCAGTTCTTC
cdr3_aa: CAITPVGLAGATNEQFF

clone_size: .
d_call: TRBD1
v_call: TRBV28
j_call: TRBJ1-2
cdr3_nt: TGTGCCAGCAGACAACCGGGACAGGGGCCCTATGGCTACACCTTC
cdr3_aa: CASRQPGQGPYGYTF

clone_size: .
d_call: .
v_call: TRBV9
j_call: TRBJ1-2
cdr3_nt: TGTGCCAGCAGCGCAGGGGACGGCTATGGCTACACCTTC
cdr3_aa: CASSAGDGYGYTF

clone_size: .
d_call: TRBD2
v_call: TRBV5-1
j_call: TRBJ2-3
cdr3_nt: TGCGCCAGCAGCTTGACCGGCGGGGGGCAGGGCACAGATACGCAGTATTTT
cdr3_aa: CASSLTGGGQGTDTQYF

clone_size: .
d_call: TRBD2
v_call: TRBV24-1
j_call: TRBJ2-3
cdr3_nt: TGTGCCACCAGTGATAACGTGGGGGGGTTACGGGATACGCAGTATTTT
cdr3_aa: CATSDNVGGLRDTQYF

clone_size: .
d_call: .
v_call: TRBV6-1
j_call: TRBJ2-2
cdr3_nt: TGTGCCAGCCGAAAACGGGGGGCGGACACCGGGGAGCTGTTTTTT
cdr3_aa: CASRKRGADTGELFF

clone_size: .
d_call: .
v_call: TRBV19
j_call: TRBJ1-5
cdr3_nt: TGTGCCAGTAGTCTGGCAGGGCTGGGGGGGAGCAATCAGCCCCAGCATTTT
cdr3_aa: CASSLAGLGGSNQPQHF

clone_size: .
d_call: .
v_call: TRBV2
j_call: TRBJ1-2
cdr3_nt: TGTGCCAGCATCAGGGCCCTTACCGTAGGCTACACCTTC
cdr3_aa: CASIRALTVGYTF

clone_size: .
d_call: TRBD2
v_call: TRBV5-1
j_call: TRBJ2-2
cdr3_nt: TGCGCCAGCAGCTTGACCTACGCGGGGGGGTCCACCGGGGAGCTGTTTTTT
cdr3_aa: CASSLTYAGGSTGELFF

clone_size: .
d_call: .
v_call: TRBV2
j_call: TRBJ1-2
cdr3_nt: TGTGCCAACGCGGCAGATCGAGACAGGAACTTCTATGGCTACACCTTC
cdr3_aa: CANAADRDRNFYGYTF